These 2 T cell receptor beta chains were sequenced from one sample in a study of cytomegalovirus exposure and HLA in healthy donors. Primers for the PCR totalled 60 Vbeta and 13 Jbeta. TCRdb's table, derived via immunoSEQ multiplex PCR, lists solely in-frame clones and lacks some. The listing records 130,000 or so clones. Sequenced: PBMCs. These receptor sequences come from a woman between 18 and 29 years old in good health and CMV-seronegative.

The V gene is TRBV2, the J gene TRBJ1-4; TRBD1 aligns across 7 bases. CDR1 SNHLY and CDR2 FYNNEI come from the germline V gene. The CDR3 loop spans 14 amino acids. J lost 4 bases, V lost 6 bases, and 5 bases had no gene match. Here the CDR3 DNA reads TGTGCCAGCAGGGACGACAGGGTTAATGAAAAACTGTTTTTT. The encoded protein is CASRDDRVNEKLFF.

The chain joins TRBV7-3 to TRBJ2-1; 10 bases match TRBD2. The junction had 9 bases not matched to a gene; V was cut back by 5 bases and J by 8 bases. Germline values: CDR1 SGHTA, CDR2 FQGTGA. The CDR3 covers 15 residues. CDR3 residues: CASSMAAGGSHEQFF. Here the CDR3 DNA reads TGTGCCAGCAGCATGGCAGCGGGAGGGTCGCATGAGCAGTTCTTC.